The 30 T cell receptor beta chains below were found in one sample sequenced in a study of T cell repertoires in cytomegalovirus infection. A single record per CDR3 protein comes from TCRdb applying MiXCR to the reads. In the table there are approximately 160,000 distinct CDR3 sequences, approximately 17% of which are singletons. Sequencing was performed on CD8+ T cells from PBMCs. These receptors were obtained from a human donor in good health (CMV status not recorded). Some clones in this sample may be carry-over from other donors' samples.

This clonotype has just a few counts. This rearrangement joins TRBV7-2 to TRBJ2-5; perhaps TRBD1 as D (6 bases). V lost 1 base and J 5 bases, leaving 14 bases between the germline ends. The CDR3 spans 15 residues. CDR1 SGHTA and CDR2 FQGNSA come from the germline V gene. Here the CDR3 DNA reads TGTGCCAGCAGCTTAGAACTACAGGGCCGCGAGACCCAGTACTTC. Protein sequence: CASSLELQGRETQYF.

The V gene is TRBV6-2 or TRBV6-3, the J gene TRBJ2-2, with 9 bases matching TRBD1. Looked up from germline, CDR1 is MNHEY and CDR2 is SVGEGT. V lost 4 bases, J lost 5 bases, and 2 bases stayed unmatched. There are 14 residues in the CDR3. Here the CDR3 DNA reads TGTGCCAGCAGTTGGACAGGGGCTACCGGGGAGCTGTTTTTT. It is translated as CASSWTGATGELFF.

In this sample, this clonotype turned up a few times. The chain couples TRBV19 to TRBJ2-7; weak D call: TRBD2 (6 bases). Germline CDR1 LNHDA, CDR2 SQIVND (reference sequence). The germline V and J ends were trimmed by 3 bases and 5 bases, with 11 bases remaining between them. The CDR3 runs 13 residues. The CDR3 DNA is TGTGCCAGTAGTATTGGACCGGGGGACGAGCAGTACTTC. This codes for CASSIGPGDEQYF.

V and J are TRBV7-8 and TRBJ2-6; D might be TRBD1 (6 bases). Per germline, CDR1 SGHVS and CDR2 FQNEAQ. The CDR3 is 16 amino acids. V was pared by 5 bases and J by 4 bases, with 15 bases between. In nucleotides, the CDR3 is TGTGCCAGCAGCCCGGAGCCAGGGGACGGGGCCAACGTCCTGACTTTC. Protein product: CASSPEPGDGANVLTF. Filled out from reference TRBV7-8 and TRBJ2-6, the complete variable domain reads GAGVSQSPRYKVAKRGQDVALRCDPISGHVSLFWYQQALGQGPEFLTYFQNEAQLDKSGLPSDRFFAERPEGSVSTLKIQRTQQEDSAVYLCASSPEPGDGANVLTFGAGSRLTVL.

The chain combines TRBV7-2 with TRBJ2-1, with a weak D call TRBD1 (6 bases). Germline V gene sequence: CDR1 SGHTA, CDR2 FQGNSA. This CDR3 comprises 13 residues. V shed 4 bases and J shed 7 bases, with 11 bases lying between them. Here the CDR3 reads CASSWNRDNEQFF. The CDR3, as DNA: TGTGCCAGCAGCTGGAACAGGGATAATGAGCAGTTCTTC. The full variable domain, its missing parts supplied by reference TRBV7-2 and TRBJ2-1, is GAGVSQSPSNKVTEKGKDVELRCDPISGHTALYWYRQSLGQGLEFLIYFQGNSAPDKSGLPSDRFSAERTGGSVSTLTIQRTQQEDSAVYLCASSWNRDNEQFFGPGTRLTVL.

In its sample, this clonotype was seen many times. This sequence joins TRBV7-8 and TRBJ2-2; the D is unclear. Germline CDR1 SGHVS, CDR2 FQNEAQ. The CDR3 is 19 amino acids. V was trimmed by 1 base and J by 3 bases, leaving 21 bases between them. The CDR3 DNA sequence: TGTGCCAGCAGCTTAGAACAGTTGAGGCGTAGCACAGACACCGGGGAGCTGTTTTTT. Protein product: CASSLEQLRRSTDTGELFF.

This clonotype was seen only a few times. The chain recombines TRBV29-1 with TRBJ2-1, with 11 bases that match TRBD2. The CDR3 runs to 14 residues. The junction had 6 bases not matched to a gene; V was cut back by 2 bases and J by 9 bases. Per germline, CDR1 SQVTM and CDR2 ANQGSEA. The CDR3 bases are TGCAGCGTTGAAAAGACTAGCGGGATGGTTGAGCAGTTCTTC. Translation gives CSVEKTSGMVEQFF.

The rearrangement joins TRBV9 to TRBJ2-6, with D unresolved. Germline assignment: CDR1 SGDLS and CDR2 YYNGEE. Trimming cost V 4 bases and J 5 bases, with 10 bases left between them. The CDR3 is made up of 14 amino acids. The CDR3: CASSPEPWANVLTF. The CDR3 DNA follows: TGTGCCAGCAGCCCAGAGCCCTGGGCCAACGTCCTGACTTTC.

The gene calls are TRBV7-2 and TRBJ1-2; TRBD1 agrees at 9 bases. V lost 5 bases and J lost 6; bases outside the gene matches: 10. This CDR3 spans 15 amino acids. Germline CDR1 and CDR2: SGHTA and FQGNSA. The CDR3 loop is CASSLSDRGINGYTF. The CDR3 DNA follows: TGTGCCAGCAGCCTCAGCGACAGGGGGATTAATGGCTACACCTTC. The whole variable domain, filled in from reference TRBV7-2 and TRBJ1-2, reads GAGVSQSPSNKVTEKGKDVELRCDPISGHTALYWYRQSLGQGLEFLIYFQGNSAPDKSGLPSDRFSAERTGGSVSTLTIQRTQQEDSAVYLCASSLSDRGINGYTFGSGTRLTVV.

In its sample, this clonotype was seen a few times. The chain is built from TRBV9 and TRBJ1-1; 7 bases fit TRBD1. The CDR3 contains 13 residues. Germline values: CDR1 SGDLS, CDR2 YYNGEE. J was trimmed by 1 base and V by 3 bases; bases with no gene match: 0. The CDR3, as DNA: TGTGCCAGCAGCGCAGGGGGGAACACTGAAGCTTTCTTT. Its translation is CASSAGGNTEAFF.

The chain employs TRBV4-2 and TRBJ2-1; D tentatively fits TRBD1 or TRBD2 (5 bases each). V was pared by 4 bases and J by 8 bases, with 15 bases between. The CDR3 covers 14 residues. Germline CDR1 is LGHNA and CDR2 is YNFKEQ. In DNA form, the CDR3 reads TGTGCCAGCAGCCTATGGGGGTCTAGAGATGAGCAGTTCTTC. Translated, it gives CASSLWGSRDEQFF.

This rearrangement joins TRBV10-3 to TRBJ2-7; D not resolved. The CDR3 loop spans 13 amino acids. V was shortened by 6 bases and J by 5 bases, with 14 bases between the two germline ends. The germline gives CDR1 ENHRY, CDR2 SYGVKD. The CDR3 is CAISPVGIDEQYF. DNA for the CDR3: TGTGCCATCAGCCCAGTAGGGATTGACGAGCAGTACTTC.

The chain links TRBV29-1 to TRBJ2-3; TRBD2 matches at 7 bases. Germline trimming cut 0 bases from V and 2 bases from J; bases unmatched to any gene: 14. The germline gives CDR1 SQVTM, CDR2 ANQGSEA. CDR3 length: 18 residues. For the CDR3, the DNA is TGCAGCGTTGAAGACGCACTACCGTCCGGGACTATCACAGATACGCAGTATTTT. The encoded protein is CSVEDALPSGTITDTQYF.

Many counts were recorded for this clonotype. The junction differs from germline at one of its ends, possibly a read error. V is TRBV7-2 and J is TRBJ2-2, with D perhaps assigned TRBD1 or TRBD2 (5 bases each). Germline CDR1 SGHTA, CDR2 FQGNSA. The CDR3 sequence is 13 residues long. DNA of the CDR3: TGTGCCATCCGTTTCCGGGGCACCCGGGAGCTGTTTTTT. Protein: CAIRFRGTRELFF.

V and J are TRBV6-2 or TRBV6-3 and TRBJ1-2; 7 nucleotides line up with TRBD1. Germline V gene data show CDR1 as MNHEY and CDR2 as SVGEGT. J gave up 4 bases and V 2 bases, and 7 bases lay outside the gene matches. The CDR3 length is 15 residues. The CDR3 sequence is CASSYRQGSSYGYTF. Written as DNA, the CDR3 is TGTGCCAGCAGTTACCGACAGGGATCCTCCTATGGCTACACCTTC.

The J gene is TRBJ2-5, the V gene TRBV28; D is unresolved. The CDR3 loop spans 13 amino acids. Deletions cut 3 bases from V and 4 bases from J, with 9 bases between. Germline lookup yields CDR1 MDHEN and CDR2 SYDVKM. CDR3 sequence: CASSFLWGETQYF. The CDR3 DNA reads as TGTGCCAGCAGTTTCCTATGGGGAGAGACCCAGTACTTC. The full variable domain, in which reference TRBV28 and TRBJ2-5 provide the parts outside the CDR3, is DVKVTQSSRYLVKRTGEKVFLECVQDMDHENMFWYRQDPGLGLRLIYFSYDVKMKEKGDIPEGYSVSREKKERFSLILESASTNQTSMYLCASSFLWGETQYFGPGTRLLVL.

The table lists this clonotype with a few counts. This chain links TRBV7-3 with TRBJ2-3; D is possibly TRBD1 (5 bases). The CDR3 loop spans 16 amino acids. The V and J ends lost 5 bases and 2 bases respectively, with 17 bases between them. Germline-derived CDR1 and CDR2 are SGHTA and FQGTGA. The CDR3 nucleotides are TGTGCCAGCAGCGCGACCCCCCAGGGCTACACAGATACGCAGTATTTT. This gives the protein CASSATPQGYTDTQYF.

J is TRBJ1-1 and V is TRBV5-5, with D tentatively TRBD1 (5 bases). Germline CDR1 reads SGHKS; CDR2 reads YYEKEE (reference sequence). Trimming removed 0 bases from V and 1 base from J, with 7 bases in between. CDR3 length: 14 amino acids. CDR3 loop: CASSLGGTNTEAFF. CDR3 nucleotide sequence: TGTGCCAGCAGCTTGGGGGGCACGAACACTGAAGCTTTCTTT.

This clonotype was observed a few times. V is TRBV11-2 and J is TRBJ2-5; D gene uncertain. The CDR3 is made up of 15 amino acids. Trimming left V 1 base short and J 1 base short, with 10 bases between. Germline lookup yields CDR1 SGHAT and CDR2 FQNNGV. The CDR3 DNA is TGTGCCAGCAGCTTAGTGGCCGCTCCCCAAGAGACCCAGTACTTC. It is translated as CASSLVAAPQETQYF.

This clonotype turned up a few times. CDR3: CASRGIWGSTDTQYF. The CDR3 DNA reads TGTGCCAGCAGAGGGATATGGGGGAGCACAGATACGCAGTATTTT. This chain joins TRBV6-5 and TRBJ2-3; the D gene could be TRBD1 or TRBD2 (5 bases each). This CDR3 region has 15 residues. The V end lost 6 bases, the J end lost 0 bases, and 13 bases lay between the germline ends. The germline V gene encodes CDR1 MNHEY and CDR2 SVGAGI.

This clonotype was detected a few times. The chain is built from TRBV7-2 and TRBJ2-7; 7 bases are shared with TRBD2. In germline, CDR1 is SGHTA, CDR2 FQGNSA. V lost 5 bases, J lost 3 bases, and 10 bases stayed unmatched. The CDR3 is 15 amino acids. The CDR3 region is CASSPIPSGNYEQYF. CDR3 in DNA: TGTGCCAGCAGCCCGATCCCTAGCGGTAACTACGAGCAGTACTTC. The whole variable domain, filled in from reference TRBV7-2 and TRBJ2-7, reads GAGVSQSPSNKVTEKGKDVELRCDPISGHTALYWYRQSLGQGLEFLIYFQGNSAPDKSGLPSDRFSAERTGGSVSTLTIQRTQQEDSAVYLCASSPIPSGNYEQYFGPGTRLTVT.

This clonotype was recorded a few times. The rearrangement joins TRBV29-1 to TRBJ2-2; D tentatively reads TRBD1 or TRBD2 (5 bases each). V lost 2 bases, J lost 1 base, and 17 bases lay in between. Germline lookup yields CDR1 SQVTM and CDR2 ANQGSEA. The CDR3 sequence is 17 residues long. In nucleotides, the CDR3 is TGCAGCGTTGAAATCGGGGCAGGGAATCGGAACACCGGGGAGCTGTTTTTT. This gives the protein CSVEIGAGNRNTGELFF.

The genes are TRBV29-1 and TRBJ1-2; D might be TRBD1 (5 bases). This CDR3 spans 13 amino acids. Germline CDR1 and CDR2: SQVTM and ANQGSEA. Trimming took 3 bases from V and 3 from J, leaving 11 bases between them. The CDR3 spells CSVEIRADYGYTF. CDR3 DNA: TGCAGCGTTGAGATCAGGGCGGACTATGGCTACACCTTC.

This clonotype was recorded a few times. The chain joins TRBV19 to TRBJ2-1, with 9 positions matching TRBD1. CDR1 and CDR2 (germline): LNHDA, SQIVND (reference sequence). The CDR3 has 13 residues. With V trimmed by 5 bases and J by 7 bases, 3 bases remained unmatched. The CDR3 loop reads CASSWDRVNEQFF. CDR3 DNA: TGTGCCAGTAGTTGGGACAGGGTGAATGAGCAGTTCTTC.

The sample holds many counts of this clonotype. The chain uses TRBV7-2 and TRBJ2-3; no clear D gene. Germline V gene data show CDR1 as SGHTA and CDR2 as FQGNSA. V lost 4 bases to trimming and J lost 2 bases, with 13 bases between them. The CDR3 runs to 15 residues. As DNA, the CDR3 is TGTGCCAGCAGCTACTCGGCTACCAACACAGATACGCAGTATTTT. This codes for CASSYSATNTDTQYF.

V usage is TRBV7-6 and J usage is TRBJ2-1, with 11 bases matching TRBD2. The CDR3 is made up of 17 amino acids. The V gene end was trimmed by 3 bases and the J gene end by 0 bases; junction bases not matched to a gene: 4. In germline, CDR1 is SGHVS, CDR2 FNYEAQ. In nucleotides, the CDR3 is TGTGCCAGCAGCTTTTCTAGCGGGGGGAGCTCCTACAATGAGCAGTTCTTC. It specifies CASSFSSGGSSYNEQFF. The full variable domain, with the rest looked up from reference TRBV7-6 and TRBJ2-1, is GAGVSQSPRYKVTKRGQDVALRCDPISGHVSLYWYRQALGQGPEFLTYFNYEAQQDKSGLPNDRFSAERPEGSISTLTIQRTEQRDSAMYRCASSFSSGGSSYNEQFFGPGTRLTVL.

J is TRBJ2-3 and V is TRBV11-2; D remains ambiguous. V lost 0 bases and J lost 2, with 9 bases in between. The CDR3 is made up of 15 amino acids. Germline CDR1 and CDR2: SGHAT and FQNNGV. CDR3 sequence (DNA): TGTGCCAGCAGCTTAGACCGACCGATCACAGATACGCAGTATTTT. Protein: CASSLDRPITDTQYF.

The chain uses TRBV12-3 or TRBV12-4 and TRBJ1-5; no reliable D call. The CDR3 loop spans 13 amino acids. V was trimmed by 1 base and J by 8 bases, leaving 9 bases between them. As DNA, the CDR3 is TGTGCCAGCAGTTTAGGTCAGGTGGAGCCCCAGCATTTT. Protein: CASSLGQVEPQHF.

This clonotype was found a few times. The J gene is TRBJ2-7, the V gene TRBV7-6; 7 nucleotides agree with TRBD1. The CDR3 runs 12 residues. Germline loops: CDR1 SGHVS, CDR2 FNYEAQ. The trim removed 7 bases at V and 4 bases at J, leaving 4 bases unmatched. CDR3 DNA sequence: TGTGCCAGCACCGGGACAGTATACGAGCAGTACTTC. Protein sequence: CASTGTVYEQYF.

The chain employs TRBV4-1 and TRBJ2-7; no firm D call. V lost 1 base, J lost 9 bases, and 13 bases lay in between. CDR1 MGHRA and CDR2 YSYEKL come from the germline V gene. The CDR3 runs to 13 residues. The CDR3 protein is CASSQAGGRAQYF. CDR3 nucleotide sequence: TGCGCCAGCAGCCAAGCGGGTGGGCGTGCGCAGTACTTC.